This passage covers 17 T cell receptor beta chains from one sample sequenced in a study of blood T cell repertoires in COVID-19. TCRdb keeps only in-frame clones here, not all; method: immunoSEQ multiplex PCR. Here the sample spans 75,000 to 90,000 clones, roughly 85% being singletons. Sequenced sample: peripheral blood. The receptors were gathered from a human donor in a cohort sampled during active COVID-19.

This sequence joins TRBV18 and TRBJ2-7, with a weak D call TRBD1 (6 bases). This CDR3 comprises 14 residues. CDR1 and CDR2 (germline): KGHSH, LQKENI. Trimming stripped 2 bases from V and 6 bases from J, with 14 bases between. The CDR3 coding sequence is TGTGCCAGCTCACCAGGGACCCAAGGGGGCGAGCAGTACTTC. Protein product: CASSPGTQGGEQYF.

The V call is TRBV14, the J call TRBJ2-2; D possibly corresponds to TRBD2 (6 bases). The length of the CDR3 is 17 residues. In germline, CDR1 is SGHDN, CDR2 FVKESK. The V end lost 2 bases, the J end lost 1 base, and 14 bases lay between the germline ends. The CDR3 region has the DNA TGTGCCAGCAGCCAAAGGTGGGCGGGAATGAACACCGGGGAGCTGTTTTTT. Translation: CASSQRWAGMNTGELFF. The full variable domain, in which reference TRBV14 and TRBJ2-2 provide the parts outside the CDR3, is EAGVTQFPSHSVIEKGQTVTLRCDPISGHDNLYWYRRVMGKEIKFLLHFVKESKQDESGMPNNRFLAERTGGTYSTLKVQPAELEDSGVYFCASSQRWAGMNTGELFFGEGSRLTVL.

The chain is built from TRBV28 and TRBJ1-6; 10 nucleotides match TRBD1. CDR3 length: 15 residues. Germline V CDR1 and CDR2: MDHEN, SYDVKM. The trim removed 2 bases at V and 9 bases at J, leaving 4 bases unmatched. CDR3 bases: TGTGCCAGCAGTTTAGGGGACAGGGGAGGTTCACCCCTCCACTTT. Translated: CASSLGDRGGSPLHF.

V gene TRBV10-1 combines with J gene TRBJ2-3, with 7 bases fitting TRBD2. The germline V gene encodes CDR1 WNHNN and CDR2 SYGVQD (reference sequence). The ends lost 7 bases at V and 2 bases at J; junction bases unmatched: 6. The CDR3 totals 14 residues. The CDR3 DNA sequence: TGCGCCAGCATTTGCGGGAGCCCCACAGATACGCAGTATTTT. It translates to CASICGSPTDTQYF.

The chain is built from TRBV7-2 and TRBJ2-4; tentative D call: TRBD1 (6 bases). Germline V gene lookup returns CDR1 SGHTA and CDR2 FQGNSA. Trimming left V 5 bases short and J 4 bases short, with 18 bases between. The CDR3 covers 16 residues. CDR3 sequence reads: CASSLTPGQPKNIQYF. The CDR3 DNA reads as TGTGCCAGCAGCCTCACTCCGGGACAACCTAAAAACATTCAGTACTTC.

The genes are TRBV18 and TRBJ1-4; 8 bases map to TRBD1. In germline, CDR1 is KGHSH, CDR2 LQKENI. The junction had 4 bases not matched to a gene; V was cut back by 3 bases and J by 7 bases. The CDR3 contains 14 residues. CDR3: CASSPDREAEKLFF. Here the CDR3 DNA reads TGTGCCAGCTCACCGGACAGGGAAGCTGAAAAACTGTTTTTT.

The chain joins TRBV10-2 to TRBJ2-2; 8 bases match TRBD1. The trim removed 5 bases at V and 0 bases at J, leaving 2 bases unmatched. The CDR3 has 15 residues. CDR1 WSHSY and CDR2 SAAADI come from the germline V gene. CDR3 sequence (DNA): TGCGCCAGCAGTCCGGGACAGGCGAACACCGGGGAGCTGTTTTTT. Amino acids: CASSPGQANTGELFF.

The gene calls are TRBV7-9 and TRBJ2-7; weak D call: TRBD2 (5 bases). The CDR3 runs to 12 residues. V was pared by 3 bases and J by 4 bases, with 7 bases between. Germline V gene lookup returns CDR1 SEHNR and CDR2 FQNEAQ (reference sequence). The CDR3 DNA is TGTGCCAGCAGCTTCGGGGAATACGAGCAGTACTTC. As protein: CASSFGEYEQYF.

The rearrangement links TRBV7-2 to TRBJ1-6; possible D gene TRBD1, 6 bases. Germline CDR1 reads SGHTA; CDR2 reads FQGNSA. V lost 5 bases and J lost 9, with 17 bases in between. The CDR3 sequence is 15 residues long. CDR3 sequence: CASSLEGQTTSPLHF. The CDR3 nucleotides read TGTGCCAGCAGCCTAGAAGGACAGACAACTTCACCCCTCCACTTT.

The CDR3: CASSVEPQGVINEKLFF. For the CDR3, the DNA is TGTGCCAGCAGCGTAGAACCACAGGGGGTGATAAATGAAAAACTGTTTTTT. The chain has TRBV9 and TRBJ1-4; 8 nucleotides align to TRBD1. From germline, CDR1 is SGDLS and CDR2 YYNGEE. The J segment lost 5 bases and the V segment lost 0 bases, leaving 9 bases of the junction unmatched. CDR3 size: 17 residues.

This clone was seen only a few times. This rearrangement joins TRBV7-6 to TRBJ1-5; 7 positions match TRBD1. The CDR3 is made up of 14 amino acids. J was trimmed by 2 bases and V by 5 bases; bases with no gene match: 3. In germline, CDR1 is SGHVS, CDR2 FNYEAQ. The CDR3 loop reads CASSRQGGNQPQHF. DNA of the CDR3: TGTGCCAGCAGCAGACAGGGAGGCAATCAGCCCCAGCATTTT. The variable domain in full, with the rest retrieved from reference TRBV7-6 and TRBJ1-5, is GAGVSQSPRYKVTKRGQDVALRCDPISGHVSLYWYRQALGQGPEFLTYFNYEAQQDKSGLPNDRFSAERPEGSISTLTIQRTEQRDSAMYRCASSRQGGNQPQHFGDGTRLSIL.

The chain links TRBV10-1 to TRBJ2-2; D gene unclear. V lost 0 bases to trimming and J lost 2 bases, with 7 bases between them. Germline CDR1 reads WNHNN; CDR2 reads SYGVQD (reference sequence). The CDR3 runs to 15 residues. This chain's CDR3 is CASSESIGNTGELFF. CDR3 sequence (DNA): TGCGCCAGCAGTGAGTCCATCGGTAACACCGGGGAGCTGTTTTTT.

The chain has TRBV4-3 and TRBJ2-1; 12 positions agree with TRBD2. The germline V gene has CDR1 LGHNA and CDR2 YSLEER. V was pared by 0 bases and J by 3 bases, with 6 bases of the junction left unmatched. This CDR3 has 18 amino acids. This chain's CDR3 is CASSQDTGGLAGYNEQFF. CDR3 DNA: TGCGCCAGCAGCCAAGACACGGGGGGACTAGCGGGCTACAATGAGCAGTTCTTC.

This sequence joins TRBV3-1 (or the pseudogene TRBV3-2) and TRBJ2-5; the match to TRBD1 covers 10 bases. V trimming: 1 base; J trimming: 6 bases; junction bases outside the gene matches: 2. This CDR3 is built from 14 residues. The V gene's germline CDR1 is LGHDT and CDR2 YNNKEL (reference sequence). Written as DNA, the CDR3 is TGTGCCAGCAGCCAAGGGGACAGGGGTAAGACCCAGTACTTC. It specifies CASSQGDRGKTQYF.

The CDR3 coding sequence is TGTGCCAGCAGCACGAGGACTAGCGGGAGAGAATACAATGAGCAGTTCTTC. It encodes CASSTRTSGREYNEQFF. The genes are TRBV11-2 and TRBJ2-1, with TRBD2 identical over 13 bases. J gave up 4 bases and V 5 bases, and 8 bases lay outside the gene matches. The CDR3 sequence is 17 residues long. Germline assignment: CDR1 SGHAT and CDR2 FQNNGV.

This clone has just one count. V and J are TRBV30 and TRBJ1-1; 8 bases agree with TRBD1. V lost 7 bases to trimming and J lost 3 bases; unmatched junction nucleotides: 4. Germline V lookup: CDR1 GTSNPN, CDR2 SVGIG (reference sequence). The CDR3 contains 12 residues. The chain's CDR3 is CASQGAHTEAFF. CDR3 nucleotides: TGTGCCTCGCAGGGGGCTCACACTGAAGCTTTCTTT.

In DNA, the CDR3 is TGTGCCAGCAGCCCCTCACGCCGGGAGACCTATTCACCCCTCCACTTT. It specifies CASSPSRRETYSPLHF. The rearrangement joins TRBV7-2 to TRBJ1-6; D ambiguous. Germline CDR1 and CDR2: SGHTA and FQGNSA. The CDR3 contains 16 residues. The V end was cut by 5 bases, the J end by 8 bases, with 19 bases between.